This passage covers 4 T cell receptor beta chains from one sample sequenced in a study of T cell responses to AZD1222 COVID-19 vaccine (dated by TCRdb to 2020 to 2023). The library was made by the immunoSEQ multiplex PCR assay. TCRdb holds this immuneACCESS table with in-frame rearrangements only. Some clones are missing; in checked studies, unresolved V genes explain under half, and the rest has no known cause. The sample data list about 140,000 clones, and around 89% of these were observed just once. The ten largest clonotypes hold 3% to 3.5% of the sample. The time point label on this specimen signifies: about 28 days (+/-7) after the second vaccine dose. This sample comprised peripheral blood, obtained 28 days after the second AZD1222 dose. The source of these receptors is an adult who received the AZD1222 COVID-19 vaccine.

The CDR3 DNA reads TGTGCCAGCAGCCCACGTGGGGGGAGCTCTGAAGCTTTCTTT. Its translation: CASSPRGGSSEAFF. The chain carries TRBV16 and TRBJ1-1; D may be TRBD1 (5 bases). The germline V and J ends were trimmed by 4 bases and 6 bases, with 15 bases remaining between them. The CDR3 spans 14 residues. Looked up from germline, CDR1 is KGHSY and CDR2 is FQNENV.

The V gene is TRBV30, the J gene TRBJ2-7; TRBD2 agrees at 11 bases. This CDR3 is 13 amino acids long. Germline-derived CDR1 and CDR2 are GTSNPN and SVGIG (reference sequence). V trimming: 5 bases; J trimming: 5 bases; junction bases outside the gene matches: 5. The DNA for the CDR3 is TGTGCCTGGGTGACTAGCGGGGCGCACGAGCAGTACTTC. The encoded protein is CAWVTSGAHEQYF.

The chain couples TRBV10-3 to TRBJ1-2, with D maybe TRBD1 (6 bases). Germline CDR1 is ENHRY and CDR2 is SYGVKD. This CDR3 is 15 amino acids long. V was clipped by 5 bases and J by 7 bases, with 20 bases between them. This chain's CDR3 is CAISLVQRTDAGYTF. DNA of the CDR3: TGTGCCATCAGTCTCGTGCAACGGACAGACGCTGGCTACACCTTC.

The chain joins TRBV30 to TRBJ1-4, with no clear D. CDR1 and CDR2 (germline): GTSNPN, SVGIG (reference sequence). The V and J ends lost 3 bases and 4 bases respectively, with 18 bases between them. The CDR3 runs to 16 residues. CDR3 region: CAWRGLVGSFNEKLFF. The CDR3 DNA is TGTGCCTGGAGGGGCCTTGTGGGAAGCTTTAATGAAAAACTGTTTTTT. The full variable domain, completed using reference TRBV30 and TRBJ1-4, is SQTIHQWPATLVQPVGSPLSLECTVEGTSNPNLYWYRQAAGRGLQLLFYSVGIGQISSEVPQNLSASRPQDRQFILSSKKLLLSDSGFYLCAWRGLVGSFNEKLFFGSGTQLSVL.